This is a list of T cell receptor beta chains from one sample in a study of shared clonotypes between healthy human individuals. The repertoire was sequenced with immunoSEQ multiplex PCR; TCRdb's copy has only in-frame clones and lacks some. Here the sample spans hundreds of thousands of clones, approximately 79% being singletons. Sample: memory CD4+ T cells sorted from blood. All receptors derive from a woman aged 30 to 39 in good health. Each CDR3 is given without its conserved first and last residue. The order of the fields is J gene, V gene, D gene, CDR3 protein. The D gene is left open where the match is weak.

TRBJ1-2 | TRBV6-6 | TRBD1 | ASSYSGQAA
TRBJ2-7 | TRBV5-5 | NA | ASSLGGPSYEQY
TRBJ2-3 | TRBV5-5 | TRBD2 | ASSLALAGITDTQY
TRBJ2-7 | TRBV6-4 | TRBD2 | ASSDLLDSGNINRYEQY
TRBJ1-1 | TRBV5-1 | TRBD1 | ASSGGQASTEAF
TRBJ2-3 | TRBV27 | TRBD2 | ASSLRLAGGTHFTQY
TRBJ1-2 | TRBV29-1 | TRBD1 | SVTGGGGYT
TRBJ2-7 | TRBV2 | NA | ASSVPPAYEQY
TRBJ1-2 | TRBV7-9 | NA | ASSLDRADYGYT
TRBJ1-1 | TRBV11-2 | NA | ASSVFQNTEAF
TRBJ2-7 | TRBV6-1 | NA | ASSEWQVGEQY
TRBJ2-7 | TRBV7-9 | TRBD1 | ASSPRTSDRGNEQY
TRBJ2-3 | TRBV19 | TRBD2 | ASSPREPGGPDTQY
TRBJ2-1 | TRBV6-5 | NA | ASSSRRAYNEQF
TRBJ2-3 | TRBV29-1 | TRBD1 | SVEDPGQGTDTQY
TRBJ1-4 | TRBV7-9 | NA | ASRRRSTNEKLF
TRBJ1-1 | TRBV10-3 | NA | AISVRDDTEAF
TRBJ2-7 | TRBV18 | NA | ASSPGDSSYEQY
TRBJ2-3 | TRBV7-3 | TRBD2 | ASSPRLAGAADTQY
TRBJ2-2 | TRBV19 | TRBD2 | ATPVSGTLNTGELF
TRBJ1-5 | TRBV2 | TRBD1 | ASSAQGISNQPQH
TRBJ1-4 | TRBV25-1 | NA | ASSEYRTVNEKLF
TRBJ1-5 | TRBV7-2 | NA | ASSLFDGLVGQPQH
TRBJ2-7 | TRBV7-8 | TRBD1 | ASSLGWGQGLSYEQY
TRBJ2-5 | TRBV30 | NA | AWSIGQVGEAETQY
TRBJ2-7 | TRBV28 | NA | ASSPPSFFSSPYEQY
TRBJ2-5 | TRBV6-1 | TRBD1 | ASSGQGSKTQY
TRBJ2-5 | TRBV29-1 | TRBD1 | SVDSGTDQETQY
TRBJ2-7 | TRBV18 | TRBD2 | ASSPTSVLSEQY
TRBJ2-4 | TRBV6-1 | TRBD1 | ASAGTGVGYIQY
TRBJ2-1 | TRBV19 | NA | ASTPRESLNEQF
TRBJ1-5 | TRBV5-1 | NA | ASSLDPVNQPQH
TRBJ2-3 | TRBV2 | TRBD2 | ASSPGGTQY
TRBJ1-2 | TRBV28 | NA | ASKMGGTNYGYT
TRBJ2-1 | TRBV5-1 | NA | ASSPDSSSYNEQF
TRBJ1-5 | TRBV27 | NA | ASSQRGGSHSSNQPQH
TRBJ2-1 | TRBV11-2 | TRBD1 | ASDMGQGYNEQF
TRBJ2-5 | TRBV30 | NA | AWSTRTALEETQY
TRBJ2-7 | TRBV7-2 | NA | ASSLSSFGIEQY
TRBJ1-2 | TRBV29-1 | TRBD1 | SVETGFGYT
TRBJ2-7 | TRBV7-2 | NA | ASSPQVGEGYEQY
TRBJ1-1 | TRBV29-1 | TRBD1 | SVRQGNTEAF
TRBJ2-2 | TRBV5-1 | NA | ASSAATSLLTGELF
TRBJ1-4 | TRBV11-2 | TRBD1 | ASSLDRGTVEKLF
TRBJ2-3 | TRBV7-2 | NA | ASSSGLGNTQY
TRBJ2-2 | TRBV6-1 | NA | ASFTRTGTGELF
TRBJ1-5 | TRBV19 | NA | ASSIPRGRGNQPQH
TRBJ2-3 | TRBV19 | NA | ASSPLLGRGTDTQY
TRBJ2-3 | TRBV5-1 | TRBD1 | ASSLRAGGEDTQY
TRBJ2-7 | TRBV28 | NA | ASSLSGTDPYEQY
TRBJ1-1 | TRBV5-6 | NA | ASSPGVGTRNTEAF
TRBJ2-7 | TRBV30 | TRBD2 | AWSTSGWNEQY
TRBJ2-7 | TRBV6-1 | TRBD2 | ASSGGAGGFYEQY
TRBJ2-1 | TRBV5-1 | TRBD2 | ASSLGLAGENEQF
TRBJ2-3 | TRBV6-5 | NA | ASSLRTETDTQY
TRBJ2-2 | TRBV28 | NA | ASLWGDDGELF
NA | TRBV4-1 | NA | ASSQEFRTSYEQY
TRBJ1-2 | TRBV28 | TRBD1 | ASSSTTNKQGHYGYT
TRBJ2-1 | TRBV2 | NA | AGSRDTRHEQF
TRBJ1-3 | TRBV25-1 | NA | ASSDGGGMGGNTIY